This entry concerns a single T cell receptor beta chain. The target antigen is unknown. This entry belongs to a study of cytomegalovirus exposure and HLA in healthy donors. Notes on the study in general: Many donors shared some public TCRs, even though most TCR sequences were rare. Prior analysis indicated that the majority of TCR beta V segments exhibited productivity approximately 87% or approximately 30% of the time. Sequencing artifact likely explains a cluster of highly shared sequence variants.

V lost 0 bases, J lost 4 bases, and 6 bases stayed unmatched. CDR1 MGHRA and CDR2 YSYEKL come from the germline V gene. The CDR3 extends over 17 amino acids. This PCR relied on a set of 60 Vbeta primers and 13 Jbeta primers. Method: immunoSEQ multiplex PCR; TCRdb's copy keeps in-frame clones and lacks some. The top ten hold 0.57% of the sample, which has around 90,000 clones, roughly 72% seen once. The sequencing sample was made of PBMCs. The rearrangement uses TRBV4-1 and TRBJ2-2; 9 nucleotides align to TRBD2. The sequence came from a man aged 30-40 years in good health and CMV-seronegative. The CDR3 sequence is CASSQERASGITGELFF. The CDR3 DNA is TGCGCCAGCAGCCAAGAAAGGGCTAGCGGGATCACCGGGGAGCTGTTTTTT.